This T cell receptor (beta chain) was captured by sequencing in a study of siplizumab effects on memory and regulatory T cells (dated by TCRdb to between 2017 and 2020). In the study overall: The effect of the anti-CD2 antibody siplizumab on alloreactive T-cell subsets was examined in allogeneic mixed lymphocyte reactions constructed from human PBMCs.

As to this clone: Its recognized antigen is unknown. No quality values exist for individual bases; no much larger clone is one base distant.

Additional sequencing covered unstimulated subsets from a few donor pairs, namely CD8+ effector memory, CD4+ naive, CD8+ TEMRA, CD4+ memory and CD8+ naive. Sorted unstimulated T cells and proliferating T cells recovered from mixed lymphocyte reactions underwent TCRbeta CDR3 sequencing. Fresh whole blood from over 8 HLA-typed healthy donors was used to isolate PBMCs. Receptor libraries were prepared by the immunoSEQ multiplex PCR assay. Some 1.1 x 10^5 TCR templates per sample were assayed by the deep sequencing platform. Genomic DNA extracted from sorted T cells was used for TCRbeta CDR3 sequencing. As for the authors' bioinformatics: The R programming language was used for clonal analysis of the TCRbeta CDR3 data. Alloreactive CD4+ and CD8+ clones were defined by comparing unstimulated samples with post-reaction CFSE-low samples. Alloreactive CD4+ clones were assigned to regulatory or non-regulatory origin by matching sequences to sorted unstimulated Treg and non-Treg repertoires. The clones in this table, taken by TCRdb from immuneACCESS, are in-frame only. Not every clone is retained; where verified, under half of the shortfall comes from an unresolved V gene, and the cause of the rest is unknown. The D gene and trimming were derived from the DNA, and the V and J assignments and clone size from that table. The sample has tens of thousands of clones on record, around 96% of them singletons. The ten largest clones represent about 0.1% of the sample.

Here is what the overall study found, with its caveats: About 80-96% of proliferating CD4+ or CD8+ clones could not be given a naive or memory phenotype. No functional confirmation was obtained for the suppressive function of proliferating Tregs from siplizumab cultures. Because sequences at frequencies below about 10^-5 were poorly captured, only a minor fraction of alloreactive clones could be mapped back to unstimulated subsets. The cumulative frequency of alloreactive sequences that could be traced back to unstimulated CD4+ memory T cells was significantly reduced by siplizumab. In reactions with siplizumab, an average of about 69% of mappable alloreactive CD4+ clones were Treg-derived, compared with 25% to 30% in control reactions. Compared with memory T cells, unstimulated naive T cells appeared more diverse, and naive cells seemed to make a substantial contribution to the alloresponse.

The CDR3 contains 16 residues, cysteine and phenylalanine counted. The read is trimmed to its CDR3 DNA, 48 bases read in frame from base 1. Sequences were obtained from naive CD8+ T cells sorted from blood. The sample's cell subset or site label, in plain terms: unstimulated naive T cells. The origin of this receptor is a human donor in good health. This chain is built from TRBV21-1 and TRBJ1-3; the table's D call TRBD1 went unverified against the DNA. TRBV21-1 constitutes a pseudogene. The DNA is as follows: TGTGCCAGCAGCAAAGTAAGGGGTAGGTCTGGAAACACCATATATTTT. Its protein is CASSKVRGRSGNTIYF.